These 27 T cell receptor beta chains were all obtained from the same sample, sequenced in a study of cytomegalovirus exposure and HLA in healthy donors. Primers: 60 Vbeta forward and 13 Jbeta reverse. The protocol was immunoSEQ multiplex PCR, while the TCRdb copy is restricted to in-frame clones and leaves out a portion. The table includes fewer than 250,000 clones, roughly 83% detected once. The sample comprised PBMCs. The receptors stem from a boy aged 2 to 10 in good health and CMV-seronegative.

DNA for the CDR3: TGTGCCAGCAGCTGGGTTCGGGGCCCAGGGAGGGAGACCCAGTACTTC. This gives the protein CASSWVRGPGRETQYF. The genes are TRBV5-6 and TRBJ2-5, with TRBD2 as a possible D gene (6 bases). This CDR3 has 16 residues. V was shortened by 3 bases and J by 5 bases, with 20 bases between the two germline ends. The V gene's germline CDR1 is SGHDT and CDR2 YYEEEE.

This clone was counted once. The gene calls are TRBV7-9 and TRBJ2-6; maybe TRBD1 (5 bases). Germline CDR1 is SEHNR and CDR2 is FQNEAQ (reference sequence). V was clipped by 5 bases and J by 9 bases, with 14 bases between them. The CDR3 is made up of 14 amino acids. CDR3: CASSITGLDNVLTF. CDR3 DNA: TGTGCCAGCAGCATAACAGGATTAGACAACGTCCTGACTTTC.

The chain joins TRBV5-6 to TRBJ2-7; maybe TRBD1 (6 bases). Trimming removed 7 bases from V and 2 bases from J, with 10 bases in between. Germline lookup yields CDR1 SGHDT and CDR2 YYEEEE. The CDR3 consists of 12 residues. Here the CDR3 reads CASSQGTYEQYF. DNA of the CDR3: TGTGCCAGCTCCCAGGGGACCTACGAGCAGTACTTC. Variable domain in full (rest from reference TRBV5-6 and TRBJ2-7): DAGVTQSPTHLIKTRGQQVTLRCSPKSGHDTVSWYQQALGQGPQFIFQYYEEEERQRGNFPDRFSGHQFPNYSSELNVNALLLGDSALYLCASSQGTYEQYFGPGTRLTVT.

This clone has a single count. V usage is TRBV5-1 and J usage is TRBJ2-7; D may be TRBD2 (6 bases). The CDR3 sequence is 18 residues long. Germline-derived CDR1 and CDR2 are SGHRS and YFSETQ. The V end lost 1 base, the J end lost 3 bases, and 23 bases lay between the germline ends. CDR3: CASSLLRGLREKGYEQYF. The CDR3 nucleotides read TGCGCCAGCAGCTTGCTCAGAGGCCTACGGGAGAAGGGCTACGAGCAGTACTTC.

The gene calls are TRBV4-1 and TRBJ2-1; possibly TRBD2 for D (5 bases). The CDR3 consists of 15 residues. The V end was cut by 4 bases, the J end by 4 bases, with 14 bases between. Germline CDR1 reads MGHRA; CDR2 reads YSYEKL. CDR3 nucleotide sequence: TGCGCCAGCAGCCCTTCAGGAGGCGGGTACAATGAGCAGTTCTTC. Encoded protein: CASSPSGGGYNEQFF.

This clone was counted a single time. The chain combines TRBV10-3 with TRBJ2-5; no reliable D call. The J call may be in error: the DNA end matches TRBJ2-7 better. Germline CDR1 reads ENHRY; CDR2 reads SYGVKD. CDR3 size: 10 residues. This CDR3 is CAISSYEQYF. CDR3 nucleotide sequence: TGTGCCATCAGCTCCTACGAGCAGTACTTC.

This chain joins TRBV18 and TRBJ1-4, with D perhaps TRBD1 (5 bases). The CDR3 spans 14 residues. CDR1 and CDR2 from the germline V gene are KGHSH and LQKENI. Trimming cost V 3 bases and J 5 bases, with 10 bases left between them. CDR3 sequence (DNA): TGTGCCAGCTCACCCTCCAGGGCCAATGAAAAACTGTTTTTT. This encodes CASSPSRANEKLFF. The whole variable domain, remainder taken from reference TRBV18 and TRBJ1-4, is NAGVMQNPRHLVRRRGQEARLRCSPMKGHSHVYWYRQLPEEGLKFMVYLQKENIIDESGMPKERFSAEFPKEGPSILRIQQVVRGDSAAYFCASSPSRANEKLFFGSGTQLSVL.

This chain links TRBV9 with TRBJ2-1; maybe TRBD2 (6 bases). Trimming stripped 2 bases from V and 7 bases from J, with 16 bases between. The germline gives CDR1 SGDLS, CDR2 YYNGEE. The CDR3 sequence is 15 residues long. CDR3 sequence: CASSVTTGAVNEQFF. Here the CDR3 DNA reads TGTGCCAGCAGCGTTACGACGGGAGCCGTGAATGAGCAGTTCTTC.

V is TRBV11-2 and J is TRBJ1-4, with D tentatively TRBD1 (5 bases). The CDR3 consists of 16 residues. The germline V gene encodes CDR1 SGHAT and CDR2 FQNNGV. Trimming took 0 bases from V and 6 from J, leaving 14 bases between them. CDR3 sequence: CASSLDHTGGDEKLFF. CDR3 bases: TGTGCCAGCAGCTTAGATCATACAGGTGGTGATGAAAAACTGTTTTTT.

A few counts support this clone. The CDR3 sequence is CASSAPSGLARNEQFF. DNA of the CDR3: TGTGCCAGCAGTGCTCCTTCGGGACTAGCGAGGAATGAGCAGTTCTTC. V is TRBV6-1 and J is TRBJ2-1; 10 nucleotides agree with TRBD2. The V and J ends lost 4 bases and 7 bases, in that order; junction bases with no gene match: 10. The CDR3 has 16 amino acids. CDR1 and CDR2 (germline): MNHNS, SASEGT.

The chain has TRBV11-3 and TRBJ2-1; D possibly corresponds to TRBD2 (5 bases). V dropped 5 bases and J dropped 7 bases, with 18 bases sitting between them. This CDR3 is built from 15 residues. The V gene's germline CDR1 is SGHNT and CDR2 YENEEA. The CDR3 bases are TGTGCCAGCAGCCCAAGCCCCGGCGGGCAGAATGAGCAGTTCTTC. It specifies CASSPSPGGQNEQFF.

CDR3 sequence: CASSSRIMTSGNTDTQYF. For the CDR3, the DNA is TGTGCCAGCAGCTCCAGGATAATGACTAGCGGGAACACAGATACGCAGTATTTT. The chain has TRBV7-9 and TRBJ2-3; 11 positions agree with TRBD2. Trimming removed 4 bases from V and 2 bases from J; junction bases left unmatched: 11. Per germline, CDR1 SEHNR and CDR2 FQNEAQ (reference sequence). CDR3 size: 18 residues.

This chain uses TRBV7-8 with TRBJ1-2, with a weak D call TRBD1 (6 bases). The CDR3 covers 16 residues. Trimming stripped 1 base from V and 1 base from J, with 13 bases between. CDR1 and CDR2 from the germline V gene are SGHVS and FQNEAQ. The CDR3 spells CASSLDRVEFNYGYTF. The CDR3 DNA is TGTGCCAGCAGCTTAGACAGGGTGGAATTTAACTATGGCTACACCTTC. Variable domain in full (rest from reference TRBV7-8 and TRBJ1-2): GAGVSQSPRYKVAKRGQDVALRCDPISGHVSLFWYQQALGQGPEFLTYFQNEAQLDKSGLPSDRFFAERPEGSVSTLKIQRTQQEDSAVYLCASSLDRVEFNYGYTFGSGTRLTVV.

This clone was seen a handful of times. The rearrangement joins TRBV7-8 to TRBJ1-4; 7 nucleotides agree with TRBD1. Trimming took 5 bases from V and 5 from J; bases not matched to a gene: 8. The CDR3 has 15 residues. CDR1 and CDR2 (germline): SGHVS, FQNEAQ. DNA of the CDR3: TGTGCCAGCAGCACCCGACAGGGCCAAAATGAAAAACTGTTTTTT. This codes for CASSTRQGQNEKLFF. The variable domain in full, with the rest retrieved from reference TRBV7-8 and TRBJ1-4, is GAGVSQSPRYKVAKRGQDVALRCDPISGHVSLFWYQQALGQGPEFLTYFQNEAQLDKSGLPSDRFFAERPEGSVSTLKIQRTQQEDSAVYLCASSTRQGQNEKLFFGSGTQLSVL.

This clone appeared once. V usage is TRBV2 and J usage is TRBJ2-7, with a weak D call TRBD1 (6 bases). There are 15 residues in the CDR3. Between the trimmed V and J ends, which lost 10 bases and 2 bases, there was a span of 21 bases. CDR1 and CDR2 from the germline V gene are SNHLY and FYNNEI. The CDR3 is CATEGRTEGAYEQYF. DNA for the CDR3: TGTGCCACCGAGGGTAGGACAGAGGGAGCCTACGAGCAGTACTTC.

This sequence joins TRBV2 and TRBJ1-1; no firm D call. The V and J ends lost 2 bases and 7 bases respectively, with 8 bases between them. CDR1 SNHLY and CDR2 FYNNEI come from the germline V gene. There are 12 residues in the CDR3. The DNA of the CDR3 is TGTGCCAGCAGTGAACCCCAGCGTGAAGCTTTCTTT. Protein: CASSEPQREAFF.

The CDR3 coding sequence is TGTGCCAGCATAGATTTCGGGACAGGGGGCTCCGAGCAGTACTTC. It specifies CASIDFGTGGSEQYF. This chain joins TRBV6-1 and TRBJ2-7, with TRBD1 identical over 12 bases. Germline values: CDR1 MNHNS, CDR2 SASEGT. CDR3 size: 15 residues. V shed 7 bases, J shed 6 bases, and the junction held 10 bases outside the gene matches.

V gene TRBV7-6 combines with J gene TRBJ2-3; maybe TRBD2 (7 bases). The CDR3 totals 15 residues. CDR1 is SGHVS, CDR2 FNYEAQ, per germline. The V and J ends lost 0 bases and 4 bases respectively, with 11 bases between them. The chain's CDR3 is CASSLAVGGADTQYF. The CDR3 nucleotides are TGTGCCAGCAGCTTAGCGGTAGGGGGGGCAGATACGCAGTATTTT.

The chain combines TRBV7-9 with TRBJ1-1; no clear D. Germline V gene data show CDR1 as SEHNR and CDR2 as FQNEAQ (reference sequence). V shed 5 bases and J shed 2 bases, with 18 bases lying between them. CDR3 size: 16 residues. Here the CDR3 DNA reads TGTGCCAGCAGCCCCTCTTTACGGTTTAAAAACACTGAAGCTTTCTTT. It is translated as CASSPSLRFKNTEAFF.

In this sample, this clone turned up a few times. The chain couples TRBV14 to TRBJ1-1; D is perhaps TRBD1 (6 bases). Germline values: CDR1 SGHDN, CDR2 FVKESK. This CDR3 has 14 residues. With 2 bases removed from V and 2 bases from J, the gap between germline ends came to 9 bases. The CDR3 DNA reads TGTGCCAGCAGCCAAAGGACAGCTAACACTGAAGCTTTCTTT. The encoded protein is CASSQRTANTEAFF.

The V call is TRBV7-9, the J call TRBJ1-1; no clear D. With 2 bases removed from V and 5 bases from J, the gap between germline ends came to 6 bases. CDR3 length: 12 residues. CDR1 SEHNR and CDR2 FQNEAQ come from the germline V gene (reference sequence). CDR3 sequence reads: CASSLRDTEAFF. The DNA for the CDR3 is TGTGCCAGCAGCTTACGGGATACTGAAGCTTTCTTT. Supplemented by reference TRBV7-9 and TRBJ1-1, the full variable domain reads DTGVSQNPRHKITKRGQNVTFRCDPISEHNRLYWYRQTLGQGPEFLTYFQNEAQLEKSRLLSDRFSAERPKGSFSTLEIQRTEQGDSAMYLCASSLRDTEAFFGQGTRLTVV.

This rearrangement joins TRBV25-1 to TRBJ1-3, with D possibly TRBD1 on 6 matching bases. V lost 1 base and J 3 bases, leaving 10 bases between the germline ends. CDR3 length equals 15 residues. CDR1 and CDR2 (germline): MGHDK, SYGVNS. The CDR3 sequence: CASSELRGNGNTIYF. The CDR3 nucleotides read TGTGCCAGCAGTGAATTGAGGGGGAATGGAAACACCATATATTTT. The entire variable domain, with the rest obtained from reference TRBV25-1 and TRBJ1-3, is as follows: EADIYQTPRYLVIGTGKKITLECSQTMGHDKMYWYQQDPGMELHLIHYSYGVNSTEKGDLSSESTVSRIRTEHFPLTLESARPSHTSQYLCASSELRGNGNTIYFGEGSWLTVV.

The chain joins TRBV7-2 to TRBJ2-5; 7 bases map to TRBD2. This CDR3 spans 13 amino acids. Germline trimming cut 5 bases from V and 10 bases from J; bases unmatched to any gene: 10. From germline, CDR1 is SGHTA and CDR2 FQGNSA. CDR3 sequence reads: CASSPSTSRDQYF. CDR3 nucleotide sequence: TGTGCCAGCAGCCCGTCGACTAGCAGGGACCAGTACTTC.

V and J are TRBV2 and TRBJ2-5, with 10 bases lining up with TRBD2. CDR1 and CDR2 (germline): SNHLY, FYNNEI. After removal of 6 bases from V and 1 base from J, the junction contained 2 bases not matched to a gene. The CDR3 runs 14 residues. As DNA, the CDR3 is TGTGCCAGCAGAGGACTAGCGGCCCAAGAGACCCAGTACTTC. It is translated as CASRGLAAQETQYF.

This clone was seen just once. This rearrangement joins TRBV15 to TRBJ2-7; 7 nucleotides align to TRBD2. Trimming cost V 8 bases and J 2 bases; bases outside gene matches: 21. CDR3 size: 18 residues. Germline loops: CDR1 LNHNV, CDR2 YYDKDF (reference sequence). The CDR3 here is CATGGSGGGIEKTYEQYF. DNA of the CDR3: TGTGCCACCGGGGGGAGTGGGGGGGGGATAGAAAAGACCTACGAGCAGTACTTC. Using reference TRBV15 and TRBJ2-7 for the parts outside the CDR3, the full variable domain is DAMVIQNPRYQVTQFGKPVTLSCSQTLNHNVMYWYQQKSSQAPKLLFHYYDKDFNNEADTPDNFQSRRPNTSFCFLDIRSPGLGDTAMYLCATGGSGGGIEKTYEQYFGPGTRLTVT.

V gene TRBV5-1 combines with J gene TRBJ2-7, with D possibly being TRBD1 (6 bases). In germline, CDR1 is SGHRS, CDR2 YFSETQ. There are 16 residues in the CDR3. V was clipped by 2 bases and J by 0 bases, with 15 bases between them. Written as DNA, the CDR3 is TGCGCCAGCAGCTTACTTCTAGGGGACACCTCCTACGAGCAGTACTTC. Translation gives CASSLLLGDTSYEQYF.

The rearrangement joins TRBV11-1 to TRBJ2-1; 7 bases align to TRBD1. The CDR3 is 15 residues long. The trim removed 3 bases at V and 6 bases at J, leaving 8 bases unmatched. Looked up from germline, CDR1 is SGHAT and CDR2 is FQDESV (reference sequence). In DNA, the CDR3 is TGTGCCAGCAGCTTCAGACAGGGTGAAAGCAATGAGCAGTTCTTC. Its translation is CASSFRQGESNEQFF.